One and the same sample provided the 21 T cell receptor beta chains below, sequenced in a study of identical twins. TCRdb processed the 5' RACE reads anew with MiXCR; each CDR3 protein has one entry. The sample includes a few hundred thousand distinct CDR3 sequences, roughly 20% of them seen just once. Sequenced: naive T cells sorted from blood. The receptors originated from a man aged 45-60 years in good health.

The chain uses TRBV20-1 and TRBJ2-7; D is unclear. Germline V gene sequence: CDR1 DFQATT, CDR2 SNEGSKA (reference sequence). V shed 3 bases and J shed 11 bases, with 20 bases lying between them. This CDR3 is built from 13 residues. CDR3 amino acids: CSARERGVGFEYF. CDR3 DNA sequence: TGCAGTGCTAGGGAACGTGGGGTGGGATTTGAGTACTTC.

The genes are TRBV12-3 or TRBV12-4 and TRBJ2-4; a weak D match, TRBD1 (6 bases). The CDR3 extends over 11 amino acids. V shed 4 bases and J shed 12 bases, with 10 bases lying between them. CDR3 nucleotides: TGTGCCAGCAGTTGGGGGCGGACTCAGTACTTC. Its translation: CASSWGRTQYF.

The table lists this clonotype with many counts. The chain couples TRBV2 to TRBJ1-5; 7 bases are shared with TRBD1. Losses at the gene ends were 6 bases for V and 4 bases for J; bases not matched to a gene: 3. Germline V gene lookup returns CDR1 SNHLY and CDR2 FYNNEI. There are 13 residues in the CDR3. The CDR3 sequence: CASSGTENQPQHF. CDR3 nucleotide sequence: TGTGCCAGCAGCGGGACAGAAAATCAGCCCCAGCATTTT.

This clonotype showed up many times. The genes are TRBV7-2 and TRBJ2-7; D is possibly TRBD2 (5 bases). CDR1 and CDR2 (germline): SGHTA, FQGNSA. This CDR3 contains 13 residues. V lost 3 bases to trimming and J lost 6 bases, with 12 bases between them. CDR3 protein: CASSFGVRSEQYF. In nucleotides, the CDR3 is TGTGCCAGCAGCTTCGGGGTTCGTAGCGAGCAGTACTTC.

This clonotype was counted many times. The chain combines TRBV6-1 with TRBJ2-7; 13 nucleotides agree with TRBD2. After removal of 6 bases from V and 6 bases from J, the junction contained 5 bases not matched to a gene. CDR3 length: 14 amino acids. CDR1 and CDR2 (germline): MNHNS, SASEGT. The CDR3 region is CASRGTSGAGEQYF. CDR3 coding DNA: TGTGCCAGCAGGGGGACTAGCGGGGCTGGCGAGCAGTACTTC.

This clonotype was found many times. The rearrangement uses TRBV29-1 and TRBJ2-5, with 11 nucleotides matching TRBD2. Trimming removed 6 bases from V and 1 base from J; junction bases left unmatched: 4. Looked up from germline, CDR1 is SQVTM and CDR2 is ANQGSEA. This CDR3 spans 14 amino acids. DNA for the CDR3: TGCAGCGTCACTAGCGGGAGTACCCAAGAGACCCAGTACTTC. Its protein is CSVTSGSTQETQYF.

The V gene is TRBV5-1, the J gene TRBJ2-5, with D possibly being TRBD1 or TRBD2 (5 bases each). Trimming pared 0 bases from V and 5 bases from J, leaving 8 bases between. The CDR3 runs 13 residues. Germline values: CDR1 SGHRS, CDR2 YFSETQ. The DNA for the CDR3 is TGCGCCAGCAGCTTGGCAAGGGACGAGACCCAGTACTTC. Translated: CASSLARDETQYF.

This clonotype was picked up many times. This chain joins TRBV15 and TRBJ1-1, with D maybe TRBD1 (6 bases). The CDR3 has 13 residues. CDR1 LNHNV and CDR2 YYDKDF come from the germline V gene (reference sequence). V was cut by 5 bases and J by 7 bases, with 14 bases left in between. CDR3 loop: CATSRRRGDEAFF. In DNA, the CDR3 is TGTGCCACCAGCCGTAGAAGGGGGGATGAAGCTTTCTTT.

This rearrangement joins TRBV7-2 to TRBJ2-7, with D possibly TRBD1 on 6 matching bases. Per germline, CDR1 SGHTA and CDR2 FQGNSA. The CDR3 runs to 16 residues. V lost 0 bases to trimming and J lost 1 base, with 13 bases between them. CDR3 sequence: CASSLAGTTPSYEQYF. Written as DNA, the CDR3 is TGTGCCAGCAGCTTAGCGGGGACAACGCCATCCTACGAGCAGTACTTC.

This clonotype has just a few counts. The chain has TRBV6-2 or TRBV6-3 and TRBJ1-1; no reliable D call. Trimming pared 0 bases from V and 3 bases from J, leaving 8 bases between. The CDR3 runs 14 residues. The germline V gene encodes CDR1 MNHEY and CDR2 SVGEGT. CDR3 DNA: TGTGCCAGCAGTTACTCATTAAGGTACACTGAAGCTTTCTTT. This sequence encodes CASSYSLRYTEAFF.

This sequence joins TRBV29-1 and TRBJ1-4; 9 nucleotides agree with TRBD1. In germline, CDR1 is SQVTM, CDR2 ANQGSEA. This CDR3 is 15 amino acids long. The V segment lost 5 bases and the J segment 3 bases; nucleotides outside the gene matches: 7. The CDR3 DNA is TGCAGCGTTAGGCCGGGACAGGGATCTAATGAAAAACTGTTTTTT. As protein: CSVRPGQGSNEKLFF.

This clonotype turned up a few times. V gene TRBV18 combines with J gene TRBJ2-5, with D possibly being TRBD2 (7 bases). Looked up from germline, CDR1 is KGHSH and CDR2 is LQKENI. V dropped 3 bases and J dropped 7 bases, with 18 bases sitting between them. This CDR3 has 15 residues. This CDR3 is CASSPHGGGRGTQYF. For the CDR3, the DNA is TGTGCCAGCTCACCCCATGGCGGGGGCCGAGGGACCCAGTACTTC.

In this sample, this clonotype turned up many times. This sequence joins TRBV3-1 and TRBJ1-4; possibly TRBD1 for D (6 bases). The V and J ends lost 1 base and 5 bases respectively, with 17 bases between them. The germline gives CDR1 LGHDT, CDR2 YNNKEL (reference sequence). The CDR3 runs 17 residues. The CDR3 DNA reads TGTGCCAGCAGCCAAGTCGGGGGCCGCCTAGGGAATGAAAAACTGTTTTTT. The encoded protein is CASSQVGGRLGNEKLFF.

J is TRBJ1-5 and V is TRBV27; D unresolved. Germline CDR1 and CDR2: MNHEY and SMNVEV (reference sequence). V lost 6 bases and J lost 5, with 11 bases in between. CDR3 size: 13 residues. The CDR3 region has the DNA TGTGCCAGCAGCCGGCGGTTTGATCAGCCCCAGCATTTT. It yields the protein CASSRRFDQPQHF.

J is TRBJ2-1 and V is TRBV29-1; 7 positions agree with TRBD1. Germline trimming cut 7 bases from V and 5 bases from J; bases unmatched to any gene: 8. This CDR3 is 13 amino acids long. Germline values: CDR1 SQVTM, CDR2 ANQGSEA. Written as DNA, the CDR3 is TGCAGCGCGGACAGGTCAGGAGACAATGAGCAGTTCTTC. It specifies CSADRSGDNEQFF.

In this sample, this clonotype turned up many times. This chain connects TRBV5-6 to TRBJ2-1; tentative D call: TRBD2 (5 bases). Germline-derived CDR1 and CDR2 are SGHDT and YYEEEE. The CDR3 contains 15 residues. Trimming stripped 0 bases from V and 6 bases from J, with 13 bases between. The CDR3, as DNA: TGTGCCAGCAGCTTGGTGGCTAGCCGGCTCAATGAGCAGTTCTTC. It codes for CASSLVASRLNEQFF.

This clonotype was observed many times. The V call is TRBV6-2 or TRBV6-3, the J call TRBJ1-5; D is perhaps TRBD1 (6 bases). The CDR3 totals 17 residues. V gave up 0 bases and J gave up 4 bases, with 16 bases separating them. CDR1 and CDR2 (germline): MNHEY, SVGEGT. CDR3 DNA sequence: TGTGCCAGCAGTTACTCTAACCCCGGACAGACGAATCAGCCCCAGCATTTT. Its protein is CASSYSNPGQTNQPQHF.

The chain is built from TRBV12-3 or TRBV12-4 and TRBJ1-2, with D tentatively TRBD1 (5 bases). V was pared by 1 base and J by 2 bases, with 8 bases between. The CDR3 covers 14 residues. The CDR3 here is CASSLGGGNYGYTF. For the CDR3, the DNA is TGTGCCAGCAGTTTAGGGGGGGGAAACTATGGCTACACCTTC.

The chain links TRBV27 to TRBJ2-1; possibly TRBD2 for D (5 bases). Germline V lookup: CDR1 MNHEY, CDR2 SMNVEV (reference sequence). The CDR3 covers 16 residues. V dropped 3 bases and J dropped 0 bases, with 12 bases sitting between them. CDR3: CASSFLGVSSYNEQFF. The CDR3 nucleotides are TGTGCCAGCAGTTTCCTCGGGGTGAGCTCCTACAATGAGCAGTTCTTC.

This clonotype was observed a handful of times. V gene TRBV6-2 or TRBV6-3 combines with J gene TRBJ2-1; tentatively, D is TRBD1 (6 bases). V was pared by 0 bases and J by 0 bases, with 12 bases between. This CDR3 has 17 amino acids. Germline CDR1 MNHEY, CDR2 SVGEGT. The CDR3 DNA reads as TGTGCCAGCAGTTACTCACCTCAGGGGTACTCCTACAATGAGCAGTTCTTC. Its protein product is CASSYSPQGYSYNEQFF.

This clonotype was found a few times. The J gene is TRBJ2-7, the V gene TRBV4-3; weak D call: TRBD2 (6 bases). The CDR3 loop spans 16 amino acids. Germline-derived CDR1 and CDR2 are LGHNA and YSLEER. V was trimmed by 4 bases and J by 4 bases, leaving 20 bases between them. The CDR3 nucleotides read TGCGCCAGCAGCCCCCAAGGGACTCGGGGCCCGTACGAGCAGTACTTC. This gives the protein CASSPQGTRGPYEQYF.